The rows below give T cell receptor beta chains drawn from one sample of a study of blood T cell repertoires in COVID-19. Clones were read by immunoSEQ multiplex PCR, and TCRdb kept only the in-frame ones, dropping some. The sample holds hundreds of thousands of clones; roughly 90% are singletons and the top ten take 3%. Source material: PBMCs or T cells enriched from blood (not recorded which). The source of these receptors is a woman aged 25 to 39 who had recovered from COVID-19. CDR3s include the opening cysteine and the closing phenylalanine or tryptophan. Each record gives: clone size, D gene, V gene, J gene, CDR3 protein, CDR3 DNA. D genes are given only for firm matches. The listing skips clone size in some rows; elsewhere it reads once, few, many or a size class.

clone_size: once; d_call: TRBD2; v_call: TRBV3-1/TRBV3-2; j_call: TRBJ2-5; cdr3_aa: CASSFPSGSHETQYF; cdr3_nt: TGTGCCAGCAGCTTCCCTAGCGGGAGTCACGAGACCCAGTACTTC
clone_size: NA; d_call: TRBD2; v_call: TRBV5-8; j_call: TRBJ2-1; cdr3_aa: CASSLDSGGPYNEQFF; cdr3_nt: TGTGCCAGCAGCTTGGATAGCGGGGGGCCCTACAATGAGCAGTTCTTC
clone_size: NA; d_call: TRBD1; v_call: TRBV11-1; j_call: TRBJ1-1; cdr3_aa: CASSLRQGRTEAFF; cdr3_nt: TGTGCCAGCAGCCTCCGACAGGGTAGGACTGAAGCTTTCTTT
clone_size: NA; d_call: TRBD1; v_call: TRBV27; j_call: TRBJ1-1; cdr3_aa: CASGTGVNTEAFF; cdr3_nt: TGTGCCAGCGGAACAGGGGTGAACACTGAAGCTTTCTTT
clone_size: NA; d_call: TRBD2; v_call: TRBV7-9; j_call: TRBJ2-7; cdr3_aa: CASSFAGLDEQYF; cdr3_nt: TGTGCCAGCAGCTTTGCGGGACTAGACGAGCAGTACTTC
clone_size: NA; d_call: NA; v_call: TRBV29-1; j_call: TRBJ2-2; cdr3_aa: CSVTGTYTGELFF; cdr3_nt: TGCAGCGTTACCGGGACTTATACCGGGGAGCTGTTTTTT
clone_size: NA; d_call: NA; v_call: TRBV7-8; j_call: TRBJ2-7; cdr3_aa: CASSFYTAGQLLYEQYF; cdr3_nt: TGTGCCAGCAGCTTTTACACCGCGGGACAGCTTCTCTACGAGCAGTACTTC
clone_size: NA; d_call: TRBD1; v_call: TRBV5-8; j_call: TRBJ1-3; cdr3_aa: CASSVGQGAAGNTIYF; cdr3_nt: TGTGCCAGCAGCGTTGGACAGGGGGCGGCAGGAAACACCATATATTTT
clone_size: NA; d_call: NA; v_call: TRBV19; j_call: TRBJ2-7; cdr3_aa: CASSIGGRAYEQYF; cdr3_nt: TGTGCCAGTAGTATAGGAGGCAGGGCCTACGAGCAGTACTTC
clone_size: NA; d_call: NA; v_call: TRBV24-1; j_call: TRBJ2-3; cdr3_aa: CATSATDTQYF; cdr3_nt: TGTGCCACCAGTGCTACAGATACGCAGTATTTT
clone_size: once; d_call: TRBD1; v_call: TRBV4-2; j_call: TRBJ1-1; cdr3_aa: CASSHGGQANTEAFF; cdr3_nt: TGTGCCAGCAGCCACGGAGGACAGGCCAACACTGAAGCTTTCTTT
clone_size: NA; d_call: TRBD2; v_call: TRBV10-3; j_call: TRBJ2-1; cdr3_aa: CAISANSGGILYNEQFF; cdr3_nt: TGTGCCATCAGTGCGAATAGCGGGGGAATACTTTACAATGAGCAGTTCTTC
clone_size: NA; d_call: TRBD2; v_call: TRBV7-6; j_call: TRBJ2-1; cdr3_aa: CASSSLLAGLGNEQFF; cdr3_nt: TGTGCCAGCAGCTCTTTGCTAGCGGGATTGGGCAATGAGCAGTTCTTC
clone_size: once; d_call: TRBD1; v_call: TRBV5-1; j_call: TRBJ2-7; cdr3_aa: CASSTGQGLEQYF; cdr3_nt: TGCGCCAGCAGCACGGGACAGGGTTTAGAGCAGTACTTC
clone_size: NA; d_call: TRBD1; v_call: TRBV5-6; j_call: TRBJ2-7; cdr3_aa: CASSRTGDYYEQYF; cdr3_nt: TGTGCCAGCAGCCGGACAGGGGACTACTACGAGCAGTACTTC
clone_size: NA; d_call: TRBD1; v_call: TRBV6-2/TRBV6-3; j_call: TRBJ1-2; cdr3_aa: CASSHRGHGDGYTF; cdr3_nt: TGTGCCAGCAGCCACAGGGGGCACGGAGATGGCTACACCTTC
clone_size: NA; d_call: NA; v_call: TRBV5-1; j_call: TRBJ1-2; cdr3_aa: CASSLGVRKFDGYTF; cdr3_nt: TGCGCCAGCAGCTTGGGGGTCAGGAAATTTGACGGCTACACCTTC
clone_size: NA; d_call: TRBD1; v_call: TRBV19; j_call: TRBJ1-3; cdr3_aa: CASMVPDRGLGNTIYF; cdr3_nt: TGTGCCAGTATGGTCCCGGACAGGGGGCTTGGAAACACCATATATTTT
clone_size: NA; d_call: NA; v_call: TRBV18; j_call: TRBJ2-3; cdr3_aa: CASSPQQSTDTQYF; cdr3_nt: TGTGCCAGCTCACCACAACAAAGCACAGATACGCAGTATTTT
clone_size: once; d_call: TRBD1; v_call: TRBV4-1; j_call: TRBJ1-6; cdr3_aa: CASSQRRDSVSPLHF; cdr3_nt: TGCGCCAGCAGCCAGCGGCGGGACAGCGTTTCACCCCTCCACTTT
clone_size: NA; d_call: TRBD1; v_call: TRBV10-1; j_call: TRBJ2-1; cdr3_aa: CASSEGTAFGEQFF; cdr3_nt: TGCGCCAGCAGTGAGGGGACAGCGTTCGGTGAGCAGTTCTTC
clone_size: few; d_call: NA; v_call: TRBV28; j_call: TRBJ2-2; cdr3_aa: CASGSATGELFF; cdr3_nt: TGTGCCAGCGGGAGCGCCACCGGGGAGCTGTTTTTT
clone_size: NA; d_call: NA; v_call: TRBV7-9; j_call: TRBJ2-7; cdr3_aa: CASSRQVSSEQYF; cdr3_nt: TGTGCCAGCAGCCGTCAGGTCTCTTCCGAGCAGTACTTC
clone_size: NA; d_call: NA; v_call: TRBV27; j_call: TRBJ2-1; cdr3_aa: CASGWSWYNEQFF; cdr3_nt: TGTGCCAGCGGTTGGAGTTGGTACAATGAGCAGTTCTTC
clone_size: NA; d_call: NA; v_call: TRBV28; j_call: TRBJ1-3; cdr3_aa: CASSLAWRTVSGNTIYF; cdr3_nt: TGTGCCAGCAGTTTAGCGTGGCGGACAGTCTCTGGAAACACCATATATTTT
clone_size: NA; d_call: NA; v_call: TRBV7-3; j_call: TRBJ2-7; cdr3_aa: CASSLEQGGLQYF; cdr3_nt: TGTGCCAGCAGCTTAGAGCAGGGGGGTTTGCAGTACTTC
clone_size: NA; d_call: NA; v_call: TRBV2; j_call: TRBJ1-6; cdr3_aa: CASSDPGEPLHF; cdr3_nt: TGTGCCAGCAGTGATCCAGGGGAACCCCTCCACTTT
clone_size: NA; d_call: TRBD1; v_call: TRBV6-5; j_call: TRBJ2-4; cdr3_aa: CASSLGQIDQYF; cdr3_nt: TGTGCCAGCAGTTTGGGACAGATCGATCAGTACTTC